This entry is about one T cell receptor beta chain. The target antigen is unknown. The sample belongs to a study of glioma-infiltrating T cells. Study context: Roughly 990,000 peripheral T cells were targeted at roughly 4.5- to 11-fold coverage.

Study outcomes and limitations: Tissue-blood divergence was below expectation in non-neoplastic patients, above in gliomas. A blood CDR3 motif signature was depleted in highly divergent patients.

Per the germline V gene, CDR1 is DFQATT and CDR2 is SNEGSKA (reference sequence). The CDR3 contains 13 residues. The V gene end was trimmed by 5 bases and the J gene end by 5 bases; junction bases not matched to a gene: 4. Amplification of TCR alpha and beta CDR3 regions from RNA used iRepertoire nested multiplex PCR. One-step reverse transcription and amplification started from around 100-400 ng of tissue mRNA or PBMC total RNA. TCRdb reprocessed the multiplex PCR reads via MiXCR and lists one record per CDR3 protein. The sample has around 390,000 distinct CDR3 sequences; about two fifths are singletons.

Sequences were obtained from glioma tissue, nonneoplastic brain tissue, or PBMCs (not recorded which). The rearrangement links TRBV20-1 to TRBJ2-5; TRBD1 aligns across 11 bases. The receptor comes from a human donor with low-grade glioma or glioblastoma, undergoing nonglioma brain surgery, or in good health (not recorded which). The CDR3 DNA sequence: TGCAGTGCTCGGACAGGGGGCAGTGAGACCCAGTACTTC. Translation: CSARTGGSETQYF.